These 10 T cell receptor beta chains came from one sample sequenced in a study of blood T cell repertoires in COVID-19. The repertoire was sequenced with immunoSEQ multiplex PCR; TCRdb's copy has only in-frame clones and lacks some. The sample shows about 130,000 clones, about four fifths of them seen only once. The sample taken for sequencing was peripheral blood. The receptors stem from a woman aged 50 to 60 with acute or convalescent COVID-19.

The V call is TRBV5-1, the J call TRBJ2-7, with TRBD2 matching over 10 bases. The junction had 7 bases not matched to a gene; V was cut back by 0 bases and J by 1 base. Germline V CDR1 and CDR2: SGHRS, YFSETQ. This CDR3 is built from 17 residues. CDR3 sequence reads: CASSLDLGSGGSYEQYF. The CDR3 DNA reads as TGCGCCAGCAGCTTGGATTTGGGTAGCGGGGGGTCCTACGAGCAGTACTTC.

The J gene is TRBJ2-3, the V gene TRBV5-6, with D maybe TRBD1 (6 bases). The CDR3 totals 14 residues. The germline V and J ends were trimmed by 6 bases and 0 bases, with 11 bases remaining between them. Germline V gene lookup returns CDR1 SGHDT and CDR2 YYEEEE. CDR3 loop: CASTGRGSTDTQYF. The DNA of the CDR3 is TGTGCCAGCACCGGCAGGGGTAGCACAGATACGCAGTATTTT.

This sequence joins TRBV3-1 (or the pseudogene TRBV3-2) and TRBJ2-1, with 8 bases identical to TRBD2. This CDR3 contains 14 residues. V lost 2 bases, J lost 10 bases, and 7 bases stayed unmatched. CDR1 is LGHDT and CDR2 is YNNKEL in the germline V gene (reference sequence). CDR3 protein: CASSQTGGGLEQFF. CDR3 DNA: TGTGCCAGCAGCCAAACGGGGGGGGGCCTGGAGCAGTTCTTC.

V usage is TRBV27 and J usage is TRBJ1-5; 10 bases are shared with TRBD1. Germline V gene lookup returns CDR1 MNHEY and CDR2 SMNVEV (reference sequence). V dropped 5 bases and J dropped 6; count of bases not matched to a gene: 4. The CDR3 is made up of 14 amino acids. DNA for the CDR3: TGTGCCAGCAGTCCCGGGACAGGGGCTCAGCCCCAGCATTTT. Translation gives CASSPGTGAQPQHF.

The V and J genes are TRBV18 and TRBJ2-5; the D is unclear. CDR3 length equals 13 residues. CDR1 and CDR2 (germline): KGHSH, LQKENI. V was clipped by 3 bases and J by 4 bases, with 9 bases between them. The CDR3 region has the DNA TGTGCCAGCTCACCCACCAGGCTAGAGACCCAGTACTTC. Translated, it gives CASSPTRLETQYF.

This clone was counted between two and nine times. The rearrangement uses TRBV19 and TRBJ1-6; 8 nucleotides match TRBD1. The germline CDR1 and CDR2 sequences are LNHDA and SQIVND (reference sequence). CDR3 length: 16 amino acids. V shed 0 bases, J shed 7 bases, and the junction held 5 bases outside the gene matches. CDR3 region: CASSIDPDRDNSPLHF. The DNA for the CDR3 is TGTGCCAGTAGTATAGATCCGGACAGGGACAATTCACCCCTCCACTTT.

The chain recombines TRBV2 with TRBJ1-1; D gene ambiguous. Germline V gene data show CDR1 as SNHLY and CDR2 as FYNNEI. The V end lost 6 bases, the J end lost 1 base, and 6 bases lay between the germline ends. The CDR3 has 12 residues. The CDR3, as DNA: TGTGCCAGCAGGGCAGGGAACACTGAAGCTTTCTTT. Its translation: CASRAGNTEAFF.

The rearrangement joins TRBV27 to TRBJ1-4, with 9 bases aligning to TRBD1. CDR1 is MNHEY, CDR2 SMNVEV, per germline (reference sequence). V lost 8 bases, J lost 8 bases, and 9 bases stayed unmatched. CDR3 length: 14 amino acids. The CDR3 nucleotides are TGTGCCAGCCGACCCGGGACAGGGACGGAAAAACTGTTTTTT. Amino acids: CASRPGTGTEKLFF.

V and J are TRBV5-5 and TRBJ1-6, with D perhaps TRBD1 (5 bases). Germline CDR1 is SGHKS and CDR2 is YYEKEE (reference sequence). Between the trimmed V and J ends, which lost 3 bases and 8 bases, there was a span of 18 bases. The CDR3 totals 16 residues. The chain's CDR3 is CASSYLGGSSDSPLHF. The CDR3 nucleotides are TGTGCCAGCAGCTACCTGGGGGGAAGCTCCGATTCACCCCTCCACTTT.

This chain links TRBV6-5 with TRBJ2-1; D is possibly TRBD1 (6 bases). V lost 5 bases, J lost 3 bases, and 11 bases lay in between. The CDR3 length is 14 residues. Germline assignment: CDR1 MNHEY and CDR2 SVGAGI. For the CDR3, the DNA is TGTGCCAGCAGTAGACAGGAACTCTACAATGAGCAGTTCTTC. The encoded protein is CASSRQELYNEQFF.